The 6 T cell receptor beta chains presented below share a single source sample, sequenced in a study of CD8 T cells in ankylosing spondylitis. TCRdb reanalysed the 5' RACE reads using MiXCR and keeps one entry per CDR3 protein. This sample has fewer than 150,000 distinct CDR3 sequences; about 7% occur once, and the top ten carry over 10%. The sample was blood, either unsorted or a sorted T cell fraction (not recorded which). All receptors come from a female donor with ankylosing spondylitis or in good health (not recorded which).

This clonotype came up a few times. J is TRBJ2-1 and V is TRBV29-1; TRBD1 matches at 7 bases. CDR1 and CDR2 (germline): SQVTM, ANQGSEA. V dropped 7 bases and J dropped 2; count of bases not matched to a gene: 5. This CDR3 has 13 amino acids. The CDR3 nucleotides are TGCAGCGGGATAGGGACAGCCTACAATGAGCAGTTCTTC. The encoded protein is CSGIGTAYNEQFF.

This clonotype was counted many times. The V and J genes are TRBV7-3 and TRBJ1-1; D perhaps matches TRBD1 (6 bases). Germline CDR1 is SGHTA and CDR2 is FQGTGA. CDR3 length: 17 residues. V was pared by 5 bases and J by 0 bases, with 19 bases between. As DNA, the CDR3 is TGTGCCAGCAGCGACTCATCCAGCGGGACACTGAACACTGAAGCTTTCTTT. This codes for CASSDSSSGTLNTEAFF.

This clonotype was seen many times. This chain joins TRBV7-9 and TRBJ2-3; 9 nucleotides agree with TRBD2. V was clipped by 0 bases and J by 0 bases; unmatched bases: 4. Germline CDR1 is SEHNR and CDR2 is FQNEAQ (reference sequence). The CDR3 runs 17 residues. Here the CDR3 reads CASSLASSGASTDTQYF. For the CDR3, the DNA is TGTGCCAGCAGCTTAGCATCTAGCGGGGCTAGCACAGATACGCAGTATTTT.

This sequence joins TRBV29-1 and TRBJ1-4; no clear D. There are 13 residues in the CDR3. V was trimmed by 2 bases and J by 10 bases, leaving 14 bases between them. Germline lookup yields CDR1 SQVTM and CDR2 ANQGSEA. For the CDR3, the DNA is TGCAGCGTTGAACTTTCGGTAGACGGAAAACTGTTTTTT. Protein product: CSVELSVDGKLFF.

V usage is TRBV3-1 and J usage is TRBJ1-2, with TRBD1 matching over 7 bases. The germline V gene has CDR1 LGHDT and CDR2 YNNKEL (reference sequence). V dropped 11 bases and J dropped 0; count of bases not matched to a gene: 12. CDR3 length: 15 amino acids. CDR3 sequence reads: CACCPTDRTNYGYTF. The CDR3 bases are TGTGCCTGCTGCCCTACGGACAGGACTAACTATGGCTACACCTTC.

This clonotype occurred many times. The V and J genes are TRBV6-5 and TRBJ2-5; D remains unclear. Germline V lookup: CDR1 MNHEY, CDR2 SVGAGI. CDR3 size: 16 residues. Trimming pared 3 bases from V and 1 base from J, leaving 15 bases between. The CDR3 is CASSYGRLPFQETQYF. Here the CDR3 DNA reads TGTGCCAGCAGTTATGGGCGACTCCCCTTCCAAGAGACCCAGTACTTC.